This T cell receptor (beta chain) was captured in a study of OX40 agonist ivuxolimab in advanced cancers. The wider study: Prior anti-PD-1, anti-PD-L1 or anti-CTLA-4 therapy was allowed; around 43% had some. Partial responses were seen in three patients, one with hepatocellular carcinoma and two with cutaneous melanoma. Points from the study as a whole: Among expanded peripheral T cells, antigen specificity went undetermined. At doses 0.1 to 3.0 mg/kg, CD4+ and CD8+ clones expanded.

V was pared by 6 bases and J by 2 bases, with 3 bases of the junction left unmatched. CDR3 length: 14 residues. The germline V gene encodes CDR1 KGHSH and CDR2 LQKENI. The sample holds one count of this clone. Its specificity is unknown. Assay used: immunoSEQ multiplex PCR; TCRdb lists only in-frame clones, some missing. This sample has roughly 100,000 clones; 90% occur once, and the top ten carry around 1.6%. J is TRBJ1-4 and V is TRBV18, with TRBD1 identical over 7 bases. The source material was CD4+ or CD8+ T cells sorted from blood, sampled in a trial of the OX40 agonist ivuxolimab. This TCR came from an adult with an advanced solid tumor such as melanoma, head and neck, liver or kidney cancer. CDR3: CASSQQGTNEKLFF. In DNA form, the CDR3 reads TGTGCCAGCTCCCAACAGGGGACTAATGAAAAACTGTTTTTT.